The table lists the clone carrying this T cell receptor (beta chain) with a few counts. Its specificity is unknown. Primed by a sample-barcoded 5' primer and a J-beta primer mix, a second PCR proceeded for roughly 6 to 12 cycles. TCRdb re-derived calls from the 5' RACE reads in MiXCR, one entry per CDR3 protein. The profile shows over 1,500,000 distinct CDR3 sequences, 30% to 40% of them singletons. Aged about 6 to 95, donors were systemically healthy Caucasians from Russia. Every donor gave around 10 milliliters of peripheral blood. Each sample used at least 6 million PBMCs. The data belong to a study of blood T cells in healthy people across ages. Study conclusions and caveats: What prevented conclusive comparison of naive and antigen-experienced cells was that PBMCs were unsorted.

Germline CDR1 MGHRA, CDR2 YSYEKL. Trimming left V 1 base short and J 7 bases short, with 11 bases between. The CDR3 loop spans 13 amino acids. The material sequenced was blood. The J gene is TRBJ2-7, the V gene TRBV4-1; D is possibly TRBD1 (6 bases). The TCR sequence derives from a human donor in good health. This CDR3 is CASSQVQGWEQYF. The DNA of the CDR3 is TGCGCCAGCAGCCAAGTCCAGGGGTGGGAGCAGTACTTC.